The 18 T cell receptor beta chains below come from one sample, sequenced in a study of shared clonotypes between healthy human individuals. CD45RO-negative cells were positively selected for CCR7, leaving out terminally differentiated effector memory CD45RA+ cells. TCRdb's table, derived via immunoSEQ multiplex PCR, lists solely in-frame clones and lacks some. Of millions of clones listed, roughly 94% are singletons. Sequenced sample: naive CD8+ T cells sorted from blood. These TCRs come from a man aged 18 to 29 in good health.

This sequence joins TRBV25-1 and TRBJ2-3; 9 nucleotides line up with TRBD2. CDR3 length: 14 amino acids. The germline V gene has CDR1 MGHDK and CDR2 SYGVNS. Trimming removed 4 bases from V and 2 bases from J; junction bases left unmatched: 1. CDR3 in DNA: TGTGCCAGCAGTGGACTAGCGGACACAGATACGCAGTATTTT. This encodes CASSGLADTDTQYF.

The chain recombines TRBV28 with TRBJ2-7; TRBD1 is a possible D gene (6 bases). Trimming stripped 6 bases from V and 6 bases from J, with 12 bases between. The CDR3 extends over 12 amino acids. Germline V gene data show CDR1 as MDHEN and CDR2 as SYDVKM. CDR3 DNA: TGTGCCAGCAGAACAACAGGGAGCGAGCAGTACTTC. It is translated as CASRTTGSEQYF.

In its sample, this clone was seen once. The gene calls are TRBV7-2 and TRBJ2-1, with a possible D match to TRBD2 (6 bases). V was trimmed by 1 base and J by 0 bases, leaving 10 bases between them. Looked up from germline, CDR1 is SGHTA and CDR2 is FQGNSA. This CDR3 has 16 amino acids. The CDR3 nucleotides read TGTGCCAGCAGCTTAGAGGCGGGAAGCTCCTACAATGAGCAGTTCTTC. The encoded protein is CASSLEAGSSYNEQFF.

V gene TRBV4-2 combines with J gene TRBJ1-4, with 7 positions matching TRBD1. Per the germline V gene, CDR1 is LGHNA and CDR2 is YNFKEQ. CDR3 size: 15 residues. The junction had 9 bases not matched to a gene; V was cut back by 3 bases and J by 8 bases. The CDR3 loop is CASSQDGGTEEKLFF. The CDR3 bases are TGTGCCAGCAGCCAGGACGGTGGGACAGAAGAAAAACTGTTTTTT.

The rearrangement links TRBV6-5 to TRBJ1-2; TRBD1 might be the D (5 bases). This CDR3 has 13 residues. Trimming removed 6 bases at V and 4 bases at J, with 12 bases between. Germline lookup yields CDR1 MNHEY and CDR2 SVGAGI. CDR3 DNA sequence: TGTGCCAGCAGGACCGGGACTCCCTATGGCTACACCTTC. This codes for CASRTGTPYGYTF.

The chain combines TRBV27 with TRBJ2-1, with TRBD1 matching over 8 bases. J was trimmed by 7 bases and V by 5 bases; bases with no gene match: 19. Germline values: CDR1 MNHEY, CDR2 SMNVEV (reference sequence). This CDR3 contains 18 residues. The CDR3 loop is CASSPGGLGTVNINEQFF. The CDR3 bases are TGTGCCAGCAGTCCAGGGGGCCTCGGGACAGTGAATATTAATGAGCAGTTCTTC.

The V call is TRBV10-2, the J call TRBJ2-2; 11 positions match TRBD1. V was clipped by 9 bases and J by 6 bases; unmatched bases: 6. Germline values: CDR1 WSHSY, CDR2 SAAADI. The length of the CDR3 is 14 residues. The CDR3 coding sequence is TGCGCCAGATCGGACAGGGGGCTCTCCGGGGAGCTGTTTTTT. Translation gives CARSDRGLSGELFF.

Here the CDR3 DNA reads TGTGCCAGCAGCTTATCCCAGGGGATTTACAATGAGCAGTTCTTC. It encodes CASSLSQGIYNEQFF. This rearrangement joins TRBV11-2 to TRBJ2-1; a weak D match, TRBD1 (6 bases). Germline V lookup: CDR1 SGHAT, CDR2 FQNNGV. The CDR3 covers 15 residues. Deletions cut 2 bases from V and 4 bases from J, with 12 bases between.

Comment on this clone: Relative to the germline gene, one junction end is altered; a read error may explain this. The chain joins TRBV4-1 to TRBJ1-6; tentative D call: TRBD1 (5 bases). From germline, CDR1 is MGHRA and CDR2 YSYEKL. The CDR3 is made up of 16 amino acids. The CDR3 spells CTSSQDTQGDYSPLHF. CDR3 DNA sequence: TGCACCAGCAGCCAAGATACGCAGGGCGACTATTCACCCCTCCACTTT.

The chain uses TRBV5-1 and TRBJ2-2; 8 nucleotides agree with TRBD1. This CDR3 comprises 16 residues. V lost 8 bases and J lost 0; bases outside the gene matches: 9. Germline CDR1 is SGHRS and CDR2 is YFSETQ. For the CDR3, the DNA is TGCGCCAGTACAGACAGGGGAGTCGCGAACACCGGGGAGCTGTTTTTT. Residues: CASTDRGVANTGELFF. The whole variable domain, filled in from reference TRBV5-1 and TRBJ2-2, reads KAGVTQTPRYLIKTRGQQVTLSCSPISGHRSVSWYQQTPGQGLQFLFEYFSETQRNKGNFPGRFSGRQFSNSRSEMNVSTLELGDSALYLCASTDRGVANTGELFFGEGSRLTVL.

A single count supports this clone. The chain carries TRBV27 and TRBJ1-2; D gene unclear. This CDR3 has 16 amino acids. Germline CDR1 is MNHEY and CDR2 is SMNVEV (reference sequence). With 5 bases removed from V and 2 bases from J, the gap between germline ends came to 18 bases. The CDR3 DNA follows: TGTGCCAGCAGTCCTCACGCTGGATCCACGAACTATGGCTACACCTTC. It translates to CASSPHAGSTNYGYTF.

J is TRBJ1-3 and V is TRBV2; D might be TRBD1 (6 bases). Germline V lookup: CDR1 SNHLY, CDR2 FYNNEI. The V and J ends lost 2 bases and 8 bases respectively, with 16 bases between them. The CDR3 is made up of 15 amino acids. CDR3 DNA: TGTGCCAGCAGTGAATTCAGGGGCGAAGGAGACACCATATATTTT. Protein product: CASSEFRGEGDTIYF.

This rearrangement joins TRBV2 to TRBJ2-2; perhaps TRBD2 as D (5 bases). V lost 1 base and J lost 7, with 13 bases in between. The CDR3 has 15 residues. Germline V gives CDR1 SNHLY, CDR2 FYNNEI. The CDR3 spells CASSEVNSEDGELFF. The CDR3 nucleotides are TGTGCCAGCAGTGAAGTTAATAGCGAGGACGGGGAGCTGTTTTTT. Full variable domain (outside the CDR3, taken from reference TRBV2 and TRBJ2-2): EPEVTQTPSHQVTQMGQEVILRCVPISNHLYFYWYRQILGQKVEFLVSFYNNEISEKSEIFDDQFSVERPDGSNFTLKIRSTKLEDSAMYFCASSEVNSEDGELFFGEGSRLTVL.

The V and J genes are TRBV5-1 and TRBJ2-7; 9 bases line up with TRBD1. After removal of 1 base from V and 0 bases from J, the junction contained 8 bases not matched to a gene. CDR3 size: 17 residues. Germline V gene lookup returns CDR1 SGHRS and CDR2 YFSETQ. The CDR3 here is CASSLSPGTGSSYEQYF. CDR3 nucleotide sequence: TGCGCCAGCAGCTTGTCTCCCGGGACAGGGAGCTCCTACGAGCAGTACTTC.

The chain couples TRBV6-5 to TRBJ1-5; 9 bases align to TRBD1. The CDR3 contains 14 residues. The V gene end was trimmed by 2 bases and the J gene end by 6 bases; junction bases not matched to a gene: 2. CDR1 and CDR2 (germline): MNHEY, SVGAGI. The CDR3 DNA is TGTGCCAGCAGTTACGGACAGGGGATTCAGCCCCAGCATTTT. This gives the protein CASSYGQGIQPQHF.

The sample holds one count of this clone. Other nucleotide sequences in the sample specify the same CDR3. The chain joins TRBV19 to TRBJ1-5; D gene ambiguous. CDR1 is LNHDA and CDR2 is SQIVND in the germline V gene (reference sequence). The germline V and J ends were trimmed by 3 bases and 3 bases, with 9 bases remaining between them. The length of the CDR3 is 14 residues. This CDR3 reads CASSIRDNNQPQHF. The CDR3 DNA is TGTGCCAGTAGTATTAGAGACAACAATCAGCCCCAGCATTTT. The full variable domain, rest sourced from reference TRBV19 and TRBJ1-5, is DGGITQSPKYLFRKEGQNVTLSCEQNLNHDAMYWYRQDPGQGLRLIYYSQIVNDFQKGDIAEGYSVSREKKESFPLTVTSAQKNPTAFYLCASSIRDNNQPQHFGDGTRLSIL.

The V and J genes are TRBV11-2 and TRBJ2-1; D is undetermined. This CDR3 has 11 amino acids. Germline values: CDR1 SGHAT, CDR2 FQNNGV. Trimming left V 0 bases short and J 10 bases short, with 4 bases between. The CDR3, as DNA: TGTGCCAGCAGCTTAGATCGAGAGCAGTTCTTC. Its translation: CASSLDREQFF.

Written as DNA, the CDR3 is TGTGCCAGCAGTTACTCGGTGGGGAACCCCTACGAGCAGTACTTC. Translating gives CASSYSVGNPYEQYF. This chain uses TRBV6-5 with TRBJ2-7; D call uncertain. This CDR3 has 15 amino acids. The germline V gene has CDR1 MNHEY and CDR2 SVGAGI. V lost 0 bases, J lost 2 bases, and 11 bases lay in between.